Included here is one T cell receptor (beta chain) sequence, with context. The sample belongs to a study of CD8 T cells in Susac syndrome. The authors sequenced TCR beta from blood CD8+ and CD4+ T cells. Negative isolation yielded CD4+ and CD8+ T cells, and FACS enriched TEMRA cells. After extraction with the RNeasy kit, about 0.45 to 1 ug of the RNA was reverse transcribed using random hexamers. Amplification of TCR beta CDR3 was carried out by immunoSEQ multiplex PCR, which covered 54 Vbeta and 13 Jbeta segments. Using its own MiXCR run on the immunoSEQ multiplex PCR reads, TCRdb lists one record per CDR3 protein. The sample carries about 29,000 distinct CDR3 sequences, about 95% recorded once. Trimming took 4 bases from V and 5 from J, leaving 12 bases between them. The CDR3 spans 13 residues. Per the germline V gene, CDR1 is SGDLS and CDR2 is YYNGEE.

This TCR was recovered from a human donor in good health. This chain joins TRBV9 and TRBJ2-5; no definite D call. The source material was CD8+ T cells from PBMCs. The CDR3 spells CASSPGPWETQYF. The CDR3 DNA follows: TGTGCCAGCAGCCCCGGACCTTGGGAGACCCAGTACTTC.